The 30 T cell receptor beta chains below all came from one sample that was sequenced in a study of T-cell reconstitution after alpha-beta-depleted transplantation in children listed by TCRdb under 2016. Library preparation employed PCR. Instrument on record: Illumina HiSeq 2500. To normalize quantification of the TCRbeta repertoire, the TCR libraries were built with molecular barcoding that relied on unique molecular identifiers. The public reads were quality trimmed at Q25 with fastp and then assembled into clones with MiXCR by TCRdb, keeping productive beta chains. When rows share a CDR3 protein, they turn into one entry using the most common DNA and genes. In all, the sample holds about 980,000 distinct CDR3 sequences, and under 30% of those were seen once. The biggest ten clones account for roughly 28% of the sample. The sample's treatment or condition label, decoded: allogeneic hematopoietic cell transplantation with graft depleted of TCRalphabeta T cells and CD19 B cells.

The sample here was PBMCs, mostly from graft donor cells, taken 360 days after TCRalphabeta/CD19-depleted stem cell transplant. Every receptor here comes from a boy under two years old who had a stem cell transplant for SCID, so the T cells may come from the graft donor.

The V call is TRBV6-2 or TRBV6-3, the J call TRBJ1-5, with no clear D. With 2 bases removed from V and 6 bases from J, the gap between germline ends came to 11 bases. In germline, CDR1 is MNHEY, CDR2 SVGEGT. The CDR3 spans 14 residues. This CDR3 reads CASSYPRIGQPQHF. CDR3 DNA sequence: TGTGCCAGCAGTTACCCGAGGATCGGTCAGCCCCAGCATTTT.

This clonotype appeared once. The chain has TRBV20-1 and TRBJ2-2; TRBD2 aligns across 10 bases. The V gene end was trimmed by 0 bases and the J gene end by 1 base; junction bases not matched to a gene: 2. From germline, CDR1 is DFQATT and CDR2 SNEGSKA (reference sequence). The CDR3 is 16 amino acids. The CDR3 DNA follows: TGCAGTGCTAGAGATAGACTAGCGGGGAACACCGGGGAGCTGTTTTTT. It codes for CSARDRLAGNTGELFF.

This rearrangement joins TRBV20-1 to TRBJ2-7; 10 bases align to TRBD2. CDR3 length equals 15 residues. Germline loops: CDR1 DFQATT, CDR2 SNEGSKA (reference sequence). J was trimmed by 4 bases and V by 1 base; bases with no gene match: 7. CDR3 protein: CSARGLAGEGYEQYF. For the CDR3, the DNA is TGCAGTGCTAGAGGTCTAGCGGGAGAAGGGTACGAGCAGTACTTC.

This clonotype occurred a few times. The chain combines TRBV6-1 with TRBJ1-5; 7 bases match TRBD1. The CDR3 sequence is 14 residues long. V was clipped by 3 bases and J by 2 bases; unmatched bases: 1. Germline V CDR1 and CDR2: MNHNS, SASEGT. This chain's CDR3 is CASSEGQRNQPQHF. CDR3 nucleotide sequence: TGTGCCAGCAGTGAGGGACAGCGCAATCAGCCCCAGCATTTT.

This clonotype was found many times. This chain joins TRBV28 and TRBJ1-2; D unclear. The CDR3 has 12 amino acids. Germline V gives CDR1 MDHEN, CDR2 SYDVKM. V dropped 6 bases and J dropped 3 bases, with 8 bases sitting between them. The CDR3 bases are TGTGCCAGCAGCCGGACCGACTATGGCTACACCTTC. It is translated as CASSRTDYGYTF.

This clonotype has just a few counts. This chain's CDR3 is CSARDFLNTGELFF. DNA for the CDR3: TGCAGTGCTAGGGACTTTTTAAACACCGGGGAGCTGTTTTTT. The chain carries TRBV20-1 and TRBJ2-2, with a weak D call TRBD2 (5 bases). Germline loops: CDR1 DFQATT, CDR2 SNEGSKA (reference sequence). The V end lost 3 bases, the J end lost 2 bases, and 10 bases lay between the germline ends. The CDR3 contains 14 residues.

V gene TRBV19 combines with J gene TRBJ1-5, with 9 bases lining up with TRBD1. The ends lost 6 bases at V and 4 bases at J; junction bases unmatched: 13. Germline lookup yields CDR1 LNHDA and CDR2 SQIVND (reference sequence). This CDR3 spans 17 amino acids. The CDR3 region is CASRLGTGKGVNQPQHF. The CDR3 region has the DNA TGTGCCAGTAGGCTCGGGACAGGGAAGGGGGTAAATCAGCCCCAGCATTTT.

The V and J genes are TRBV5-1 and TRBJ2-1; maybe TRBD2 (5 bases). The CDR3 runs to 16 residues. Germline V gene lookup returns CDR1 SGHRS and CDR2 YFSETQ. The ends were cut back, 3 bases at V and 2 bases at J, with 15 bases in the middle. DNA of the CDR3: TGCGCCAGCAGCTCAATTCCGGGGAGCGCCTACAATGAGCAGTTCTTC. Translated, it gives CASSSIPGSAYNEQFF.

The chain has TRBV19 and TRBJ2-5, with D possibly TRBD2 on 5 matching bases. From germline, CDR1 is LNHDA and CDR2 SQIVND (reference sequence). V lost 5 bases and J 4 bases, leaving 14 bases between the germline ends. This CDR3 region has 14 residues. The CDR3 bases are TGTGCCAGTAGTTCGGGGTCAGGAGGAGAGACCCAGTACTTC. This sequence encodes CASSSGSGGETQYF.

The CDR3 DNA sequence: TGTGCCAGCAATTCGAAGCGGGAGAGTGAGCAGTTCTTC. Translated: CASNSKRESEQFF. The chain joins TRBV2 to TRBJ2-1; 8 nucleotides match TRBD2. The CDR3 is 13 amino acids. Trimming removed 7 bases from V and 9 bases from J; junction bases left unmatched: 8. The germline CDR1 and CDR2 sequences are SNHLY and FYNNEI. Variable domain in full (rest from reference TRBV2 and TRBJ2-1): EPEVTQTPSHQVTQMGQEVILRCVPISNHLYFYWYRQILGQKVEFLVSFYNNEISEKSEIFDDQFSVERPDGSNFTLKIRSTKLEDSAMYFCASNSKRESEQFFGPGTRLTVL.

The sample holds a few counts of this clonotype. The V call is TRBV3-1, the J call TRBJ2-1, with D tentatively TRBD1 or TRBD2 (5 bases each). Between the trimmed V and J ends, which lost 3 bases and 4 bases, there was a span of 13 bases. Germline V gene lookup returns CDR1 LGHDT and CDR2 YNNKEL (reference sequence). The CDR3 runs to 15 residues. CDR3 residues: CASSHGTLGYNEQFF. CDR3 nucleotides: TGTGCCAGCAGCCACGGGACCTTAGGGTACAATGAGCAGTTCTTC.

This clonotype was counted between two and nine times. The chain is built from TRBV12-3 or TRBV12-4 and TRBJ1-1; a weak D match, TRBD1 (5 bases). Trimming removed 6 bases from V and 9 bases from J, with 14 bases in between. This CDR3 has 12 residues. CDR3 sequence reads: CASSVGPTKAFF. The CDR3 coding sequence is TGTGCCAGCAGCGTGGGGCCGACTAAAGCTTTCTTT.

This chain connects TRBV12-3 or TRBV12-4 to TRBJ2-6, with unresolved D. The V and J ends lost 2 bases and 4 bases respectively, with 3 bases between them. This CDR3 has 13 residues. The CDR3 loop is CASSLRGANVLTF. The CDR3 nucleotides read TGTGCCAGCAGTTTACGGGGGGCCAACGTCCTGACTTTC.

The chain couples TRBV12-5 to TRBJ1-6; D possibly corresponds to TRBD1 (5 bases). CDR1 and CDR2 (germline): LGHNT, FRNRAP. The germline V and J ends were trimmed by 1 base and 2 bases, with 6 bases remaining between them. The CDR3 has 15 residues. The CDR3 sequence: CASGLEGPYNSPLHF. The CDR3 DNA follows: TGTGCTAGTGGTTTGGAGGGGCCCTATAATTCACCCCTCCACTTT.

This clonotype has only a few counts. This chain connects TRBV20-1 to TRBJ1-4, with unresolved D. The CDR3 length is 18 residues. CDR1 and CDR2 from the germline V gene are DFQATT and SNEGSKA (reference sequence). Trimming shortened V by 4 bases and J by 4 bases, and 25 bases separated the two germline ends. This chain's CDR3 is CSATLMDGRPFHNEKLFF. The DNA of the CDR3 is TGCAGTGCTACCCTAATGGACGGACGCCCCTTTCATAATGAAAAACTGTTTTTT.

The sample holds a few counts of this clonotype. The J gene is TRBJ2-5, the V gene TRBV10-3; D might be TRBD2 (6 bases). Germline assignment: CDR1 ENHRY and CDR2 SYGVKD. The CDR3 contains 16 residues. With 2 bases removed from V and 3 bases from J, the gap between germline ends came to 16 bases. In DNA, the CDR3 is TGTGCCATCAGTGAGCCCTATGATGGCGGGGAAGAGACCCAGTACTTC. Residues: CAISEPYDGGEETQYF.

The chain couples TRBV7-2 to TRBJ2-2; D tentatively fits TRBD1 or TRBD2 (5 bases each). This CDR3 has 15 amino acids. Looked up from germline, CDR1 is SGHTA and CDR2 is FQGNSA. Trimming pared 5 bases from V and 0 bases from J, leaving 10 bases between. CDR3 loop: CASSQRGPNTGELFF. CDR3 nucleotide sequence: TGTGCCAGCAGCCAGAGGGGCCCGAACACCGGGGAGCTGTTTTTT.

In its sample, this clonotype was seen a few times. The chain employs TRBV18 and TRBJ1-6; TRBD1 matches at 7 bases. CDR1 KGHSH and CDR2 LQKENI come from the germline V gene. This CDR3 contains 15 residues. V trimming: 6 bases; J trimming: 7 bases; junction bases outside the gene matches: 9. In DNA, the CDR3 is TGTGCCAGCTCGTCACGGGACAGAGAAAATTCACCCCTCCACTTT. It yields the protein CASSSRDRENSPLHF. The complete variable domain, with remaining parts taken from reference TRBV18 and TRBJ1-6, reads NAGVMQNPRHLVRRRGQEARLRCSPMKGHSHVYWYRQLPEEGLKFMVYLQKENIIDESGMPKERFSAEFPKEGPSILRIQQVVRGDSAAYFCASSSRDRENSPLHFGNGTRLTVT.

This rearrangement joins TRBV12-3 or TRBV12-4 to TRBJ2-2; no definite D call. The CDR3 is 15 amino acids. The V end was cut by 1 base, the J end by 6 bases, with 12 bases between. The CDR3 here is CASSLGVGLAGELFF. CDR3 nucleotides: TGTGCCAGCAGTTTAGGTGTAGGGCTGGCCGGGGAGCTGTTTTTT.

V is TRBV5-1 and J is TRBJ2-1, with 13 bases fitting TRBD2. From germline, CDR1 is SGHRS and CDR2 YFSETQ. J lost 4 bases, V lost 6 bases, and 4 bases had no gene match. This CDR3 spans 15 amino acids. This chain's CDR3 is CASTQTSGGYNEQFF. The CDR3 region has the DNA TGCGCCAGCACCCAGACTAGCGGGGGGTACAATGAGCAGTTCTTC.

The chain has TRBV12-3 or TRBV12-4 and TRBJ1-2, with a possible D match to TRBD1 (5 bases). This CDR3 comprises 14 residues. Trimming removed 0 bases at V and 8 bases at J, with 13 bases between. The CDR3 here is CASSLAESGTGYTF. DNA of the CDR3: TGTGCCAGCAGTTTAGCCGAATCAGGGACCGGCTACACCTTC.

This clonotype showed up just a few times. The chain uses TRBV24-1 and TRBJ2-3, with D unclear. The germline V and J ends were trimmed by 0 bases and 0 bases, with 6 bases remaining between them. The CDR3 is 15 residues long. Germline CDR1 KGHDR, CDR2 SFDVKD. CDR3 DNA sequence: TGTGCCACCAGTGATTTGAAAGATAGCACAGATACGCAGTATTTT. This encodes CATSDLKDSTDTQYF.

This clonotype was recorded a few times. The chain links TRBV5-8 to TRBJ2-3, with D unresolved. V was cut by 0 bases and J by 2 bases, with 10 bases left in between. Germline V gene sequence: CDR1 SGHTS, CDR2 YDEGEE. The CDR3 totals 15 residues. The CDR3 loop reads CASSLGPFNTDTQYF. CDR3 in DNA: TGTGCCAGCAGCTTGGGGCCATTTAACACAGATACGCAGTATTTT.

This clonotype was picked up a small number of times. The chain combines TRBV6-6 with TRBJ2-4, with D possibly TRBD2 on 5 matching bases. This CDR3 has 12 residues. The ends were cut back, 7 bases at V and 9 bases at J, with 13 bases in the middle. From germline, CDR1 is MNHNY and CDR2 SVGAGI (reference sequence). This CDR3 reads CASTQAGSIQYF. CDR3 DNA sequence: TGTGCCAGCACCCAGGCGGGCAGCATTCAGTACTTC.

The chain has TRBV20-1 and TRBJ2-2; TRBD1 matches at 8 bases. The CDR3 has 13 amino acids. CDR1 DFQATT and CDR2 SNEGSKA come from the germline V gene (reference sequence). Trimming removed 6 bases from V and 6 bases from J; junction bases left unmatched: 6. In DNA, the CDR3 is TGCAGTGCAACGGACAGGGCATCCGGGGAGCTGTTTTTT. Protein sequence: CSATDRASGELFF.

This clonotype was counted only a few times. The genes are TRBV5-1 and TRBJ2-1; possibly TRBD1 for D (6 bases). Per the germline V gene, CDR1 is SGHRS and CDR2 is YFSETQ. V shed 1 base and J shed 2 bases, with 10 bases lying between them. The length of the CDR3 is 15 residues. The DNA for the CDR3 is TGCGCCAGCAGCTTGTCTGGACAGACCTACAATGAGCAGTTCTTC. Translating gives CASSLSGQTYNEQFF.

This clonotype was counted between two and nine times. The rearrangement joins TRBV5-8 to TRBJ2-2, with D tentatively TRBD1 (6 bases). Per the germline V gene, CDR1 is SGHTS and CDR2 is YDEGEE. The CDR3 contains 14 residues. V was shortened by 4 bases and J by 6 bases, with 13 bases between the two germline ends. The CDR3 sequence: CASSLIRGPGELFF. The CDR3 DNA reads TGTGCCAGCAGCCTAATCAGGGGACCCGGGGAGCTGTTTTTT.

This clonotype was recorded once. This rearrangement joins TRBV9 to TRBJ1-1; 8 positions agree with TRBD1. The CDR3 length is 14 residues. V lost 0 bases, J lost 7 bases, and 5 bases stayed unmatched. From germline, CDR1 is SGDLS and CDR2 YYNGEE. CDR3 nucleotide sequence: TGTGCCAGCAGCGTAGTTTCAGGGGGCGTTGAAGCTTTCTTT. Amino acid sequence: CASSVVSGGVEAFF.

This chain joins TRBV5-1 and TRBJ2-1, with D maybe TRBD1 (6 bases). Germline V gene lookup returns CDR1 SGHRS and CDR2 YFSETQ. This CDR3 contains 13 residues. Trimming took 5 bases from V and 15 from J, leaving 21 bases between them. The CDR3 reads CASRAAGTPERFF. The CDR3 DNA reads TGCGCCAGCAGGGCAGCCGGGACACCTGAACGGTTCTTC.

The chain couples TRBV9 to TRBJ2-1; 8 bases align to TRBD1. Trimming took 3 bases from V and 6 from J; bases not matched to a gene: 8. The CDR3 covers 15 residues. CDR1 is SGDLS, CDR2 YYNGEE, per germline. The chain's CDR3 is CASSASGGDGNEQFF. CDR3 sequence (DNA): TGTGCCAGCAGCGCCTCAGGGGGCGATGGCAATGAGCAGTTCTTC.